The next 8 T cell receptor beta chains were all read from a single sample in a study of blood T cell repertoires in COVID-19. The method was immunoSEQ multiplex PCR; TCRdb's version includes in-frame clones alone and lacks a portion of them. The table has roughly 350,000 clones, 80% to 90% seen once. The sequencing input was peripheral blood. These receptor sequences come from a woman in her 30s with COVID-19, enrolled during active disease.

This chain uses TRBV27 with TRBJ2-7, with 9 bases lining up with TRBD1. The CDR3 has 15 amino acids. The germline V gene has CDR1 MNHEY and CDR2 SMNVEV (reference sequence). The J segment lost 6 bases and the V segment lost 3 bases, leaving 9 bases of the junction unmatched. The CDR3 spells CASSFRGQGLSEQYF. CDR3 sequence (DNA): TGTGCCAGCAGTTTCCGGGGACAGGGTCTCTCCGAGCAGTACTTC.

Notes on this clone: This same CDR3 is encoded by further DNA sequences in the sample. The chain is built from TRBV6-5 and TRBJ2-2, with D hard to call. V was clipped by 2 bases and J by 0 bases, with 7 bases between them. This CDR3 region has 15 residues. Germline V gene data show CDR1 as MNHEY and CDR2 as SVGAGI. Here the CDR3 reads CASSYSTANTGELFF. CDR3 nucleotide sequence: TGTGCCAGCAGTTACAGTACAGCGAACACCGGGGAGCTGTTTTTT.

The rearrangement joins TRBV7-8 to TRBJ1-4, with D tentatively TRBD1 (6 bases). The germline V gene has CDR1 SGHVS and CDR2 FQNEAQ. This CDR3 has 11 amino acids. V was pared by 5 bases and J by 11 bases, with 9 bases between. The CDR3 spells CASSVRGKLFF. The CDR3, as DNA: TGTGCCAGCAGCGTGAGGGGGAAACTGTTTTTT.

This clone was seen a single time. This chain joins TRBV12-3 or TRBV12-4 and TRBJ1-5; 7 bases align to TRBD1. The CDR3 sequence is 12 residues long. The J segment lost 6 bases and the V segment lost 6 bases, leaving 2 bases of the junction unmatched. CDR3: CASSQGGQPQHF. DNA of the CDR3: TGTGCCAGCAGCCAGGGGGGTCAGCCCCAGCATTTT.

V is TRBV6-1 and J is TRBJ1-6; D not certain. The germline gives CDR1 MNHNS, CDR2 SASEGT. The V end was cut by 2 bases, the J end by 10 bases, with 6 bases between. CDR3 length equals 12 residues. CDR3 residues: CASSEKPSPLHF. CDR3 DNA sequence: TGTGCCAGCAGTGAAAAGCCCTCACCCCTCCACTTT.

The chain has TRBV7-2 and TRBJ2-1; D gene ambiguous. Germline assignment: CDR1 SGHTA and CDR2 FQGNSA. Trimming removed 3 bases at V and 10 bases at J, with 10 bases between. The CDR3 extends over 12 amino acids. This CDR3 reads CASSFLAREQFF. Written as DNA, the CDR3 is TGTGCCAGCAGCTTTCTCGCACGGGAGCAGTTCTTC.

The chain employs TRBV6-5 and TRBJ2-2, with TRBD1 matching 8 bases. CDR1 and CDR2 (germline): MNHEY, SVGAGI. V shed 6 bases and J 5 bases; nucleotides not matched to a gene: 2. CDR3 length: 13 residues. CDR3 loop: CASRHRGTGELFF. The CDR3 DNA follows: TGTGCCAGCAGGCACAGGGGGACCGGGGAGCTGTTTTTT.

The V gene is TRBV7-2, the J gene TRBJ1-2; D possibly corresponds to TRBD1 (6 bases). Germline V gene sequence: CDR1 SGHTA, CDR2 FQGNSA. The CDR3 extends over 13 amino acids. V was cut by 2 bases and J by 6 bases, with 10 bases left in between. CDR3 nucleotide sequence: TGTGCCAGCAGCTTACAGGGGACCGATGGCTACACCTTC. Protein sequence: CASSLQGTDGYTF. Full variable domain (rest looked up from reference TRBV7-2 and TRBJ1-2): GAGVSQSPSNKVTEKGKDVELRCDPISGHTALYWYRQSLGQGLEFLIYFQGNSAPDKSGLPSDRFSAERTGGSVSTLTIQRTQQEDSAVYLCASSLQGTDGYTFGSGTRLTVV.